Listed below are T cell receptor beta chains from one sample, sequenced in a study of T-cell memory formation after mild COVID-19. A single record per CDR3 protein comes from TCRdb applying MiXCR to the 5' RACE reads. The table has under 650,000 distinct CDR3 sequences, over 15% seen once; the top ten hold about 12%. The material sequenced was PBMCs or a T cell subset sorted from them (not recorded which). Source of these receptors: an adult woman who had mild COVID-19 (a few samples of this study predate the infection). Cell type and time point are not known. Both conserved end residues are part of each CDR3. D genes are given only for firm matches. Part of the rows lack a size; the others show once, few, many or a class for expanded clones.

d_gene	v_gene	abundance	j_gene	CDR3aa	CDR3nt
TRBD1	TRBV3-1	.	TRBJ2-2	CASSLRGQYTGELFF	TGTGCCAGCAGCCTACGGGGACAGTACACCGGGGAGCTGTTTTTT
.	TRBV2	.	TRBJ2-1	CASSERQGLGYNEQFF	TGTGCCAGCAGTGAAAGGCAGGGGCTAGGGTACAATGAGCAGTTCTTC
TRBD2	TRBV15	few	TRBJ2-7	CATSRDPSGSYEQYF	TGTGCCACCAGCAGAGATCCTAGCGGGAGCTACGAGCAGTACTTC
TRBD2	TRBV3-1	few	TRBJ2-3	CASTARGGGTDTQYF	TGTGCCAGCACCGCGCGGGGGGGCGGCACAGATACGCAGTATTTT
.	TRBV5-1	.	TRBJ2-7	CASSPTSPPREPHF	TGCGCCAGCAGCCCGACGTCCCCCCCCCGGGAGCCTCACTTC
.	TRBV4-2	few	TRBJ2-7	CASSQDYLGREQYF	TGTGCCAGCAGCCAAGATTACTTAGGCCGCGAGCAGTACTTC
TRBD2	TRBV6-1	few	TRBJ2-3	CASSEGGGVADTQYF	TGTGCCAGCAGTGAGGGCGGGGGGGTGGCAGATACGCAGTATTTT
TRBD1	TRBV12-3/TRBV12-4	.	TRBJ1-1	CASSSNRGSRIVDTEAFF	TGTGCCAGCAGTTCGAACAGGGGCTCTCGGATTGTGGACACTGAAGCTTTCTTT
.	TRBV5-5	few	TRBJ1-1	CASSGSGNRGNTEAFF	TGTGCCAGCAGCGGATCTGGTAATCGGGGGAACACTGAAGCTTTCTTT
.	TRBV7-3	few	TRBJ2-7	CASSLAEMGKSDSYEQYF	TGTGCCAGCAGCTTAGCGGAGATGGGCAAGAGCGACTCCTACGAGCAGTACTTC
TRBD1	TRBV5-4	.	TRBJ2-7	CASSPTGYPSEQYF	TGTGCCAGCAGCCCGACAGGGTACCCCTCCGAGCAGTACTTC
.	TRBV29-1	few	TRBJ1-1	CSAGMNTEAFF	TGCAGCGCCGGGATGAACACTGAAGCTTTCTTT
TRBD1	TRBV20-1	few	TRBJ2-3	CSAGTAPPISTDTQYF	TGCAGTGCTGGGACAGCCCCGCCGATAAGCACAGATACGCAGTATTTT
TRBD2	TRBV7-2	few	TRBJ2-7	CASSGVAGPTYEQYF	TGTGCCAGCAGCGGAGTAGCGGGACCTACCTACGAGCAGTACTTC
.	TRBV10-3	.	TRBJ2-1	CAIKLASYNEQFF	TGTGCCATCAAACTAGCCTCCTACAATGAGCAGTTCTTC
.	TRBV27	.	TRBJ1-5	CASSSRVHQPQHF	TGTGCCAGCAGTTCACGGGTCCATCAGCCCCAGCATTTT
.	TRBV12-3/TRBV12-4	few	TRBJ2-2	CASSSVLRVLNPPAGELFF	TGTGCCAGCAGTTCCGTGCTCAGGGTTCTTAATCCACCGGCCGGGGAGCTGTTTTTT
.	TRBV12-3/TRBV12-4	few	TRBJ1-4	CASSHAAQGEKLFF	TGTGCCAGCAGTCACGCAGCACAAGGGGAAAAACTGTTTTTT
.	TRBV7-3	few	TRBJ2-1	CASSELSSSYNEQFF	TGTGCCAGCAGCGAACTCTCCAGCTCCTACAATGAGCAGTTCTTC
TRBD2	TRBV18	few	TRBJ2-3	CASSLALAASTDTQYF	TGTGCCAGCTCTCTTGCGCTAGCGGCTAGCACAGATACGCAGTATTTT
.	TRBV9	few	TRBJ1-6	CASSAGESDSPLHF	TGTGCCAGCAGCGCCGGGGAATCGGACTCACCCCTCCACTTT
.	TRBV7-2	.	TRBJ2-7	CASSLWGRTDEQYF	TGTGCCAGCAGCTTGTGGGGTAGAACCGACGAGCAGTACTTC
.	TRBV7-9	.	TRBJ1-1	CASSLLDASEAFF	TGTGCCAGCAGCTTACTGGACGCAAGTGAAGCTTTCTTT
TRBD2	TRBV3-1	.	TRBJ2-7	CASMGLNHEQYF	TGTGCCAGCATGGGACTAAACCACGAGCAGTACTTC
.	TRBV19	.	TRBJ1-1	CASSINLRPGEAFF	TGTGCCAGTAGTATAAATCTCCGGCCGGGCGAAGCTTTCTTT
TRBD1	TRBV20-1	few	TRBJ2-7	CSASPPGGYEQYF	TGCAGTGCTAGTCCCCCAGGGGGCTACGAGCAGTACTTC
TRBD2	TRBV9	few	TRBJ2-1	CASSVAVSGYNEQFF	TGTGCCAGCAGCGTAGCGGTTAGCGGGTACAATGAGCAGTTCTTC
.	TRBV18	.	TRBJ1-5	CASSPPGGGNQPQHF	TGTGCCAGCTCACCACCCGGGGGAGGGAATCAGCCCCAGCATTTT
.	TRBV13	.	TRBJ2-6	CASSLGLGSDVLTF	TGTGCCAGCAGCTTAGGCCTTGGATCCGACGTCCTGACTTTC
TRBD2	TRBV7-9	.	TRBJ2-1	CASSFPLAGGRNEQFF	TGTGCCAGCAGTTTCCCCCTAGCGGGAGGGCGAAATGAGCAGTTCTTC
.	TRBV5-5	.	TRBJ1-2	CASSSYLSGPLGYTF	TGTGCCAGCAGCTCCTATCTGTCGGGGCCCCTGGGCTACACCTTC
.	TRBV4-1	.	TRBJ2-3	CASSQGPGKLTDTQYF	TGCGCCAGCAGCCAAGGACCAGGGAAGCTGACAGATACGCAGTATTTT
TRBD2	TRBV20-1	.	TRBJ2-1	CSARARTSPWDEQFF	TGCAGTGCTAGAGCGAGGACTAGCCCATGGGATGAGCAGTTCTTC
.	TRBV20-1	.	TRBJ2-3	CSAAPGGGSTDTQYF	TGCAGTGCTGCCCCAGGGGGAGGGAGCACAGATACGCAGTATTTT
TRBD1	TRBV13	few	TRBJ2-7	CASSRTGDAYEQYF	TGTGCCAGCAGTCGGACAGGGGATGCCTACGAGCAGTACTTC
TRBD1	TRBV6-5	.	TRBJ1-2	CASSPGGGSRGYTF	TGTGCCAGCAGTCCAGGGGGAGGCTCACGGGGCTACACCTTC
.	TRBV7-9	.	TRBJ1-2	CASSLERTPVNTF	TGTGCCAGCAGCTTAGAAAGGACTCCGGTTAACACCTTC
TRBD1	TRBV29-1	.	TRBJ2-7	CSVGRGHEQYF	TGCAGCGTTGGCAGGGGGCACGAGCAGTACTTC
TRBD1	TRBV5-1	few	TRBJ2-6	CASSLEGQGAGANVLTF	TGCGCCAGCAGCTTGGAGGGACAGGGTGCTGGGGCCAACGTCCTGACTTTC
TRBD1	TRBV7-9	few	TRBJ2-1	CASSFRDRGDHEQFF	TGTGCCAGCAGCTTCCGGGACAGGGGGGACCATGAGCAGTTCTTC
.	TRBV29-1	.	TRBJ1-1	CSVVGGARTEAFF	TGCAGCGTTGTAGGGGGGGCTAGAACTGAAGCTTTCTTT
TRBD1	TRBV6-5	few	TRBJ2-7	CASSTGGSSYEQYF	TGTGCCAGCAGCACAGGGGGCAGCTCCTACGAGCAGTACTTC
.	TRBV11-2	.	TRBJ1-1	CASSLNGGASTEAFF	TGTGCCAGCAGCTTAAATGGGGGGGCGAGCACTGAAGCTTTCTTT
TRBD2	TRBV29-1	.	TRBJ2-1	CSVDRSGRVRTSGAYNEQFF	TGCAGCGTTGATCGATCCGGCCGAGTGAGGACTAGCGGGGCTTACAATGAGCAGTTCTTC
TRBD2	TRBV3-1	many	TRBJ2-1	CASSQAPTSGRANEQFF	TGTGCCAGCAGCCAAGCCCCGACTAGCGGACGGGCCAATGAGCAGTTCTTC
.	TRBV4-1	.	TRBJ2-7	CASSQGHFGTETYEQYF	TGCGCCAGCAGCCAAGGGCACTTCGGGACGGAGACCTACGAGCAGTACTTC
.	TRBV4-1	few	TRBJ2-2	CASSHPLATNTGELFF	TGCGCCAGCAGCCACCCACTAGCCACGAACACCGGGGAGCTGTTTTTT
TRBD1	TRBV2	few	TRBJ2-7	CASSAQSGTGSKQYF	TGTGCCAGCAGCGCCCAATCCGGGACAGGGAGTAAGCAGTACTTC
.	TRBV21-1	few	TRBJ2-2	CASSKTLSTGELFF	TGTGCCAGCAGCAAAACCTTGAGCACCGGGGAGCTGTTTTTT
.	TRBV6-1	few	TRBJ1-2	CASRRELSVGYTF	TGTGCCAGCAGACGGGAACTGTCTGTAGGCTACACCTTC
.	TRBV7-2	.	TRBJ2-1	CASSLSSASSYNEQFF	TGTGCCAGCAGCTTAAGTTCGGCCAGCTCCTACAATGAGCAGTTCTTC
TRBD2	TRBV20-1	many	TRBJ2-1	CSARGGTSGKVIEQFF	TGCAGTGCTAGAGGAGGGACTAGCGGGAAGGTGATTGAGCAGTTCTTC